The 8 T cell receptor beta chains below were found in one sample sequenced in a study of CD8+CD57+ T cells in acquired aplastic anemia. Genomic DNA provided the template from which TCR beta VDJ and CDR3 profiles were obtained. TCRdb re-derived calls from the reads in MiXCR, one entry per CDR3 protein. The sample has hundreds of thousands of distinct CDR3 sequences, roughly 80% seen once. Patients who underwent sequencing had shown CD8+CD57+ cell expansion by flow cytometry. The sequenced material came from sorted CD4+, CD8+, or CD8+CD57+ T cells (not recorded which) from PBMCs. These receptors were taken from a human donor with aplastic anemia.

This clonotype was found once. The chain recombines TRBV7-9 with TRBJ2-5, with D maybe TRBD2 (5 bases). CDR3 length: 15 residues. The V gene's germline CDR1 is SEHNR and CDR2 FQNEAQ (reference sequence). Trimming took 5 bases from V and 13 from J, leaving 26 bases between them. The CDR3 DNA sequence: TGTGCCAGCAGCGCAGTAGCAGAGACCCAGGACTTCGGGTACTTC. The encoded protein is CASSAVAETQDFGYF.

A remark on this clonotype: One junction end does not reproduce the germline sequence, and a read error may be involved. The V and J genes are TRBV15 and TRBJ2-3, with D tentatively TRBD1 or TRBD2 (6 bases each). Germline loops: CDR1 LNHNV, CDR2 YYDKDF (reference sequence). The CDR3 contains 14 residues. The CDR3 nucleotides are TGTGCCACCAGCAGAGGAGGGGGGCAAGGGATCCAGTACTTT. It translates to CATSRGGGQGIQYF.

This clonotype was picked up a small number of times. The DNA is omitted, as the CDR3 cannot be located on it reliably, and the CDR3 follows TCRdb's listing. V usage is TRBV7-2 and J usage is TRBJ1-1; no check of the table's D call, TRBD1, against the DNA was made. Germline V CDR1 and CDR2: SGHTA, FQGNSA. The CDR3 totals 13 residues, both ends included. The CDR3 sequence: CASSFAGGADYGF.

The gene calls are TRBV20-1 and TRBJ1-2; D remains ambiguous. Germline assignment: CDR1 DFQATT and CDR2 SNEGSKA (reference sequence). This CDR3 is built from 12 residues. The V gene lost 4 bases and the J gene lost 8 bases, with 14 bases spanning the gap. The CDR3 is CSATLERLGYTF. DNA for the CDR3: TGCAGTGCTACACTCGAGAGGTTGGGCTACACCTTC.

Of note for this clonotype: The conserved closing phenylalanine or tryptophan is absent in this CDR3, likely reflecting a read error. The limits of the CDR3 on the DNA are not certain, so only TCRdb's listed CDR3 is given. The genes are TRBV7-8 and TRBJ1-2. CDR1 and CDR2 (germline): SGHVS, FQNEAQ. The CDR3 comprises 13 residues, both ends counted. The CDR3 loop reads CASSLALARGSTY.

Details on this clonotype: Because the CDR3 is missing its conserved closing phenylalanine or tryptophan, this is likely a read error. Because the CDR3's place on the DNA is in doubt, the DNA is left out and the CDR3 is given as listed by TCRdb. V gene TRBV7-9 combines with J gene TRBJ2-3; TRBD2, as called in the table, went unchecked against the DNA. CDR1 is SEHNR and CDR2 is FQNEAQ in the germline V gene (reference sequence). Including both end residues, the CDR3 is 17 amino acids long. The CDR3 loop is CASSPGAGGRVTQYFGP.

The rearrangement links TRBV24-1 to TRBJ2-2; 9 nucleotides agree with TRBD1. Unmatched junction bases numbered 4, after V lost 12 bases and J lost 3 bases. The CDR3 totals 13 residues. Germline values: CDR1 KGHDR, CDR2 SFDVKD. The CDR3 DNA follows: TGTGCCCCAAGGACAGGGGACACCGGGGAGCTGTTTTTT. Translating it yields CAPRTGDTGELFF.

The V gene is TRBV15, the J gene TRBJ2-5, with D perhaps TRBD1 or TRBD2 (5 bases each). From germline, CDR1 is LNHNV and CDR2 YYDKDF (reference sequence). The CDR3 extends over 14 amino acids. Trimming cost V 11 bases and J 5 bases, with 21 bases left between them. The CDR3 DNA follows: TGTGCCTCCGGCGGAGACGGGGCTAAGGAGACCCAGTACTTC. Protein product: CASGGDGAKETQYF.